This T cell receptor (beta chain) was retrieved from a study of control samples from healthy donors and cancer patients. The method was immunoSEQ multiplex PCR; TCRdb's version includes in-frame clones alone and lacks a portion of them. This sample yields roughly 150,000 clones, of which just over 85% are seen a single time; about 1.8% belongs to the top ten. The sequenced sample was blood. This receptor was obtained from a man aged 18 to 29 in good health.

CDR3 nucleotide sequence: TGTGCCAGCAGTTCGGGAGCCCGTGAAAAACTGTTTTTT. Encoded protein: CASSSGAREKLFF. The gene calls are TRBV27 and TRBJ1-4; D gene unclear. The CDR3 runs to 13 residues. Germline assignment: CDR1 MNHEY and CDR2 SMNVEV (reference sequence). V dropped 4 bases and J dropped 7 bases, with 10 bases sitting between them. The full variable domain, in which reference TRBV27 and TRBJ1-4 provide the parts outside the CDR3, is EAQVTQNPRYLITVTGKKLTVTCSQNMNHEYMSWYRQDPGLGLRQIYYSMNVEVTDKGDVPEGYKVSRKEKRNFPLILESPSPNQTSLYFCASSSGAREKLFFGSGTQLSVL.